Each of the 31 T cell receptor beta chains below was sequenced from the same sample in a study of CD8 T cells in ankylosing spondylitis. Broader study findings: A TCR beta motif made of roughly eight highly homologous variants seemed typical of ankylosing spondylitis blood.

TCRdb processed the 5' RACE reads anew with MiXCR; each CDR3 protein has one entry. The sample holds over 600,000 distinct CDR3 sequences; around 20% are singletons and the top ten take around a fifth. The antigens of these receptors remain unknown. The source material was blood, either unsorted or a sorted T cell fraction (not recorded which). All receptors derive from a male donor with ankylosing spondylitis.

The J gene is TRBJ1-1, the V gene TRBV20-1; tentatively, D is TRBD1 (5 bases). The CDR3 runs to 13 residues. Germline V lookup: CDR1 DFQATT, CDR2 SNEGSKA (reference sequence). Trimming cost V 2 bases and J 4 bases, with 11 bases left between them. The CDR3 here is CSARRGRATEAFF. CDR3 coding DNA: TGCAGTGCTAGAAGGGGTAGGGCCACTGAAGCTTTCTTT.

This clonotype was seen a handful of times. This chain links TRBV5-1 with TRBJ2-6; D not certain. This CDR3 has 15 amino acids. The germline gives CDR1 SGHRS, CDR2 YFSETQ. The V end lost 4 bases, the J end lost 0 bases, and 8 bases lay between the germline ends. As DNA, the CDR3 is TGCGCCAGCAGCCCAACGGACTCTGGGGCCAACGTCCTGACTTTC. This encodes CASSPTDSGANVLTF.

This clonotype turned up a few times. This sequence joins TRBV29-1 and TRBJ2-5; 15 nucleotides line up with TRBD2. J lost 6 bases, V lost 3 bases, and 5 bases had no gene match. Germline CDR1 is SQVTM and CDR2 is ANQGSEA. This CDR3 has 15 amino acids. The CDR3 reads CSVDAGTSGRKTQYF. CDR3 DNA sequence: TGCAGCGTTGATGCCGGGACTAGCGGGAGGAAGACCCAGTACTTC. Complete variable domain (other parts from reference TRBV29-1 and TRBJ2-5): SAVISQKPSRDICQRGTSLTIQCQVDSQVTMMFWYRQQPGQSLTLIATANQGSEATYESGFVIDKFPISRPNLTFSTLTVSNMSPEDSSIYLCSVDAGTSGRKTQYFGPGTRLLVL.

This chain links TRBV7-8 with TRBJ2-5; 8 bases fit TRBD2. This CDR3 is 15 amino acids long. Germline V gene sequence: CDR1 SGHVS, CDR2 FQNEAQ. Germline trimming cut 5 bases from V and 5 bases from J; bases unmatched to any gene: 10. CDR3 protein: CASSDPSGGGETQYF. CDR3 nucleotide sequence: TGTGCCAGCAGCGACCCTTCGGGAGGGGGGGAGACCCAGTACTTC.

This clonotype was detected a few times. The CDR3 nucleotides read TGTGCCAGCAGCCCATGGCAGCCCCAGCATTTT. This sequence encodes CASSPWQPQHF. The rearrangement links TRBV12-3 or TRBV12-4 to TRBJ1-5; D is uncertain. The CDR3 covers 11 residues. With 6 bases removed from V and 7 bases from J, the gap between germline ends came to 7 bases.

This clonotype has just a few counts. The chain uses TRBV12-3 or TRBV12-4 and TRBJ2-1, with D perhaps TRBD1 (5 bases). The CDR3 is 16 amino acids. The germline V and J ends were trimmed by 4 bases and 3 bases, with 16 bases remaining between them. CDR3 nucleotides: TGTGCCAGCAGTTCCCCCCCAGGGCTCCGCTACAATGAGCAGTTCTTC. Translation: CASSSPPGLRYNEQFF.

The table lists this clonotype with a few counts. V usage is TRBV5-6 and J usage is TRBJ2-7, with 8 bases identical to TRBD2. V gave up 3 bases and J gave up 7 bases; unmatched junction bases: 9. Germline-derived CDR1 and CDR2 are SGHDT and YYEEEE. The CDR3 totals 14 residues. The CDR3 coding sequence is TGTGCCAGCAGCTCCCTCGCCGGGGGGGTTGAGCAGTACTTC. Amino acids: CASSSLAGGVEQYF.

The chain uses TRBV6-2 or TRBV6-3 and TRBJ2-1, with 10 bases matching TRBD2. CDR3 size: 16 residues. Germline CDR1 is MNHEY and CDR2 is SVGEGT. The ends lost 2 bases at V and 8 bases at J; junction bases unmatched: 9. CDR3 coding DNA: TGTGCCAGCAGTTACGAAGCGGGAGGGCCAAACGATGAGCAGTTCTTC. Translation gives CASSYEAGGPNDEQFF.

The CDR3, as DNA: TGTGCCAGCAGTGGTCCTAGCGGGAGGAGTACAGATACGCAGTATTTT. This translates into CASSGPSGRSTDTQYF. The rearrangement uses TRBV6-1 and TRBJ2-3; 11 bases are a match to TRBD2. J was trimmed by 3 bases and V by 4 bases; bases with no gene match: 6. Germline values: CDR1 MNHNS, CDR2 SASEGT. This CDR3 region has 16 residues.

In this sample, this clonotype turned up many times. The rearrangement links TRBV3-1 to TRBJ2-1; D is unclear. This CDR3 has 14 amino acids. V was trimmed by 5 bases and J by 6 bases, leaving 14 bases between them. The germline V gene has CDR1 LGHDT and CDR2 YNNKEL (reference sequence). The CDR3 region has the DNA TGTGCCAGCAGCAACGGCCCAAAAGGCAATGAGCAGTTCTTC. Its translation: CASSNGPKGNEQFF.

This clonotype turned up a few times. This rearrangement joins TRBV10-3 to TRBJ2-7; TRBD1 matches at 9 bases. The CDR3 runs 12 residues. Germline V lookup: CDR1 ENHRY, CDR2 SYGVKD. Trimming at V came to 8 bases and at J to 5 bases, leaving 4 bases not matched to a gene. This CDR3 is CAIGTGPNEQYF. For the CDR3, the DNA is TGTGCCATCGGGACAGGGCCCAACGAGCAGTACTTC.

The genes are TRBV6-6 and TRBJ2-1; 7 nucleotides align to TRBD2. J lost 8 bases, V lost 5 bases, and 6 bases had no gene match. Germline V gene sequence: CDR1 MNHNY, CDR2 SVGAGI (reference sequence). CDR3 length: 13 amino acids. Here the CDR3 reads CASSGLDLDEQFF. CDR3 bases: TGTGCCAGCAGTGGACTAGATCTCGATGAGCAGTTCTTC.

The chain is built from TRBV12-3 or TRBV12-4 and TRBJ2-7, with 7 bases fitting TRBD1. V trimming: 2 bases; J trimming: 1 base; junction bases outside the gene matches: 5. CDR3 length: 15 residues. The CDR3, as DNA: TGTGCCAGCAGTTTATTTCGGACAGGATCCTACGAGCAGTACTTC. As protein: CASSLFRTGSYEQYF.

Ten or more counts support this clonotype. V and J are TRBV2 and TRBJ1-6; 10 bases line up with TRBD1. Germline CDR1 is SNHLY and CDR2 is FYNNEI. V lost 10 bases and J lost 2; bases outside the gene matches: 5. CDR3 length: 15 amino acids. DNA for the CDR3: TGTGCCACCAGACAGGGGGCGGCCTATAATTCACCCCTCCACTTT. Translated: CATRQGAAYNSPLHF.

This clonotype showed up just a few times. The chain is built from TRBV5-5 and TRBJ1-4; D is uncertain. Trimming took off 1 base at V and 3 bases at J, with 19 bases between the two ends. This CDR3 has 18 residues. Germline V gene sequence: CDR1 SGHKS, CDR2 YYEKEE (reference sequence). CDR3 residues: CASSLSQAPGFPNEKLFF. The CDR3 nucleotides read TGTGCCAGCAGCTTGAGCCAGGCTCCCGGTTTTCCTAATGAAAAACTGTTTTTT.

This clonotype was counted a few times. The chain uses TRBV29-1 and TRBJ1-1; D may be TRBD1 (5 bases). CDR1 is SQVTM, CDR2 ANQGSEA, per germline. The CDR3 runs to 12 residues. V lost 8 bases to trimming and J lost 9 bases, with 19 bases between them. DNA for the CDR3: TGCAGCTCCCTGGACGGCCAGGGCAAAGCTTTCTTT. Its translation is CSSLDGQGKAFF. Full variable domain (outside the CDR3, taken from reference TRBV29-1 and TRBJ1-1): SAVISQKPSRDICQRGTSLTIQCQVDSQVTMMFWYRQQPGQSLTLIATANQGSEATYESGFVIDKFPISRPNLTFSTLTVSNMSPEDSSIYLCSSLDGQGKAFFGQGTRLTVV.

This chain links TRBV7-9 with TRBJ2-7; no reliable D call. The CDR3 is made up of 16 amino acids. V dropped 5 bases and J dropped 0 bases, with 17 bases sitting between them. Germline V gene lookup returns CDR1 SEHNR and CDR2 FQNEAQ (reference sequence). CDR3 coding DNA: TGTGCCAGCAGCCCCGTACTGGGGATCTACTCCTACGAGCAGTACTTC. This sequence encodes CASSPVLGIYSYEQYF.

This clonotype has a handful of counts. This sequence joins TRBV20-1 and TRBJ2-5, with TRBD1 matching 7 bases. V lost 4 bases to trimming and J lost 3 bases; unmatched junction nucleotides: 2. Per the germline V gene, CDR1 is DFQATT and CDR2 is SNEGSKA (reference sequence). The CDR3 totals 12 residues. The CDR3 nucleotides are TGCAGTGCTAACGACAGGGAAGAGACCCAGTACTTC. This encodes CSANDREETQYF.

V is TRBV7-9 and J is TRBJ1-2; no reliable D call. This CDR3 has 13 residues. The germline V gene has CDR1 SEHNR and CDR2 FQNEAQ (reference sequence). The germline V and J ends were trimmed by 1 base and 7 bases, with 10 bases remaining between them. For the CDR3, the DNA is TGTGCCAGCAGCTTAGGGGTGGGCAGTGGCTACACCTTC. This gives the protein CASSLGVGSGYTF.

This rearrangement joins TRBV28 to TRBJ1-5; D gene uncertain. The V gene's germline CDR1 is MDHEN and CDR2 SYDVKM. This CDR3 has 13 residues. The V gene lost 6 bases and the J gene lost 3 bases, with 9 bases spanning the gap. The DNA for the CDR3 is TGTGCCAGCAGCTCTATTGCCAATCAGCCCCAGCATTTT. This translates into CASSSIANQPQHF.

This clonotype was detected a few times. This sequence joins TRBV18 and TRBJ2-2; D unclear. The CDR3 is 17 amino acids. Trimming took off 3 bases at V and 2 bases at J, with 16 bases between the two ends. Germline CDR1 reads KGHSH; CDR2 reads LQKENI. CDR3 DNA: TGTGCCAGCTCACCGCCAACTAACACAGCTAACACCGGGGAGCTGTTTTTT. This encodes CASSPPTNTANTGELFF.

V and J are TRBV20-1 and TRBJ2-7, with 7 bases identical to TRBD2. The V gene's germline CDR1 is DFQATT and CDR2 SNEGSKA (reference sequence). Unmatched junction bases numbered 9, after V lost 6 bases and J lost 4 bases. CDR3 length: 13 residues. The CDR3 DNA reads as TGCAGTGCCAGCCGGGGGGATAAATACGAGCAGTACTTC. This sequence encodes CSASRGDKYEQYF.

The chain is built from TRBV20-1 and TRBJ2-4; weak D call: TRBD2 (5 bases). The CDR3 spans 15 residues. Germline CDR1 reads DFQATT; CDR2 reads SNEGSKA (reference sequence). The ends were cut back, 4 bases at V and 3 bases at J, with 16 bases in the middle. DNA for the CDR3: TGCAGTGCTACCACCGTTGAGGGTGGCAAAAACATTCAGTACTTC. It specifies CSATTVEGGKNIQYF.

In its sample, this clonotype was seen a few times. V usage is TRBV15 and J usage is TRBJ2-1, with D unclear. This CDR3 has 14 amino acids. Germline V CDR1 and CDR2: LNHNV, YYDKDF (reference sequence). Trimming took off 2 bases at V and 8 bases at J, with 13 bases between the two ends. The CDR3 is CATSRSGLDYEQFF. In nucleotides, the CDR3 is TGTGCCACCAGCAGATCGGGTCTAGACTATGAGCAGTTCTTC.

This clonotype showed up just a few times. The chain couples TRBV12-3 or TRBV12-4 to TRBJ1-6; 9 bases agree with TRBD1. V lost 5 bases, J lost 6 bases, and 2 bases stayed unmatched. The CDR3 consists of 14 residues. The CDR3: CASSRQGGNSPLHF. In DNA form, the CDR3 reads TGTGCCAGCAGTAGACAGGGGGGTAATTCACCCCTCCACTTT.

This rearrangement joins TRBV3-1 to TRBJ1-1, with D unclear. The CDR3 has 12 amino acids. CDR1 and CDR2 (germline): LGHDT, YNNKEL (reference sequence). V lost 2 bases, J lost 6 bases, and 7 bases lay in between. The CDR3 DNA follows: TGTGCCAGCAGCCAAAGTATGTCTGAAGCTTTCTTT. Amino acid sequence: CASSQSMSEAFF.

This clonotype turned up a few times. The V gene is TRBV6-1, the J gene TRBJ2-5, with TRBD2 matching over 14 bases. CDR1 and CDR2 (germline): MNHNS, SASEGT. Germline trimming cut 6 bases from V and 2 bases from J; bases unmatched to any gene: 11. The CDR3 is made up of 18 amino acids. The CDR3 nucleotides read TGTGCCAGCAGGGAGGGGACTAGCGGGGGACCCATTCAAGAGACCCAGTACTTC. This translates into CASREGTSGGPIQETQYF.

The genes are TRBV15 and TRBJ2-5, with D unresolved. The V and J ends lost 0 bases and 2 bases respectively, with 7 bases between them. The CDR3 length is 14 residues. Per germline, CDR1 LNHNV and CDR2 YYDKDF (reference sequence). The CDR3 protein is CATSRDQGQETQYF. CDR3 in DNA: TGTGCCACCAGCAGAGATCAAGGACAAGAGACCCAGTACTTC.

This clonotype was detected ten times or more. The chain couples TRBV2 to TRBJ1-1; D unclear. V was trimmed by 4 bases and J by 6 bases, leaving 6 bases between them. The CDR3 extends over 11 amino acids. CDR1 and CDR2 from the germline V gene are SNHLY and FYNNEI. The CDR3 is CASSVWAEAFF. The CDR3 bases are TGTGCCAGCAGTGTGTGGGCTGAAGCTTTCTTT.

This clonotype was observed a handful of times. The chain uses TRBV11-1 and TRBJ2-5; TRBD1 aligns across 10 bases. The CDR3 spans 14 residues. Germline lookup yields CDR1 SGHAT and CDR2 FQDESV (reference sequence). V shed 6 bases and J 5 bases; nucleotides not matched to a gene: 6. The CDR3 reads CASRRDRGFETQYF. DNA for the CDR3: TGTGCCAGCAGACGGGACAGGGGATTCGAGACCCAGTACTTC.

This clonotype was seen a handful of times. The CDR3 protein is CSARTDGGELFF. The DNA for the CDR3 is TGCAGTGCTAGAACAGACGGCGGGGAGCTGTTTTTT. V is TRBV20-1 and J is TRBJ2-2; D gene uncertain. V lost 2 bases and J 7 bases, leaving 8 bases between the germline ends. Germline V gene data show CDR1 as DFQATT and CDR2 as SNEGSKA (reference sequence). The CDR3 has 12 amino acids.